This T cell receptor (beta chain) was sequenced for a study of T cells in Graves' hyperthyroidism and ophthalmopathy. Concerning this clonotype: Its antigen is not identified.

Broader study findings: Researchers found most expanded thyroid clonotypes above 0.001 in blood as well.

V shed 4 bases, J shed 5 bases, and the junction held 8 bases outside the gene matches. The germline CDR1 and CDR2 sequences are SGHDT and YYEEEE. The CDR3 spans 14 residues. Researchers amplified the TCR beta CDR3 regions from RNA transcripts. TCR CDR3 regions were first amplified by RT-PCR with HTBI primers. TCRdb itself ran the multiplex PCR reads through MiXCR, one entry per CDR3 protein. The table shows about 350,000 distinct CDR3 sequences, with about 14% occurring only once. The PBMCs had their origin in more than 9.5 ml of fresh peripheral blood. The specimen sequenced was blood. This chain uses TRBV5-6 with TRBJ2-7; 8 bases fit TRBD2. The sequence came from a woman aged 25 to 39 with Graves' hyperthyroidism. Written as DNA, the CDR3 is TGTGCCAGCAGCCCAAGCGGGAGCCAAAACGAGCAGTACTTC. It yields the protein CASSPSGSQNEQYF.